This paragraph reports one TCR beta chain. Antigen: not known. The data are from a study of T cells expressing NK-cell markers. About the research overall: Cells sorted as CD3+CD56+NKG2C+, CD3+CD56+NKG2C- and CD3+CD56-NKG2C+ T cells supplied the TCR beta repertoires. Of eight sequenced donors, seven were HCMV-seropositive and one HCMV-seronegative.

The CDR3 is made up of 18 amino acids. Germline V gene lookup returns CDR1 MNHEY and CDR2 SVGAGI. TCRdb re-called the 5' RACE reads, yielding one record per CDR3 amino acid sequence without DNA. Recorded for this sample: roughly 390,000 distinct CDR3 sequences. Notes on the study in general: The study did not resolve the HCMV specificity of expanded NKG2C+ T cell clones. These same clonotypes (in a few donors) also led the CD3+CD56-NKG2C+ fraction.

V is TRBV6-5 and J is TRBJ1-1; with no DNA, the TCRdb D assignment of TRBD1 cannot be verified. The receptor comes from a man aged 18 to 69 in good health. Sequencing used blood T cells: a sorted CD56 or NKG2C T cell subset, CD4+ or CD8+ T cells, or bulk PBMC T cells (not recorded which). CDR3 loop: CASSYSRWRGALATEAFF.